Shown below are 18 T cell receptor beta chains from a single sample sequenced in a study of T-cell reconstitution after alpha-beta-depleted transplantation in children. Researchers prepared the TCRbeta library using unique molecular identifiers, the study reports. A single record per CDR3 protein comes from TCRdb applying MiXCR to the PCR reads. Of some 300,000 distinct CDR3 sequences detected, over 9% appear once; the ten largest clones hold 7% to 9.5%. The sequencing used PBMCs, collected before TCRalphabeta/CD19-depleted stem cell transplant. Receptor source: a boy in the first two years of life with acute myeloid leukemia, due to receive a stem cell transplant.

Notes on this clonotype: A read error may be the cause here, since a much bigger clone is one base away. The chain's CDR3 is CASSLMAGSPLHF. CDR3 nucleotide sequence: TGTGCCAGCAGTTTGATGGCGGGTTCACCCCTCCACTTT. The chain is built from TRBV12-3 or TRBV12-4 and TRBJ1-6; no clear D. Deletions cut 3 bases from V and 9 bases from J, with 9 bases between. The CDR3 spans 13 residues.

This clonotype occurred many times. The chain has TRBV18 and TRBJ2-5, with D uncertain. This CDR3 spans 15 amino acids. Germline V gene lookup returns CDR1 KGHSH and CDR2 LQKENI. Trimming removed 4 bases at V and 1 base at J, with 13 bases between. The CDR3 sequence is CASSLLRQVQETQYF. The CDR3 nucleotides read TGTGCCAGCTCACTATTAAGACAAGTCCAAGAGACCCAGTACTTC.

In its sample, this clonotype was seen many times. The CDR3 reads CSASPPTGVETQYF. In nucleotides, the CDR3 is TGCAGTGCTAGCCCCCCCACAGGGGTAGAGACCCAGTACTTC. This chain uses TRBV20-1 with TRBJ2-5; 7 nucleotides line up with TRBD1. Germline V gene sequence: CDR1 DFQATT, CDR2 SNEGSKA (reference sequence). The CDR3 covers 14 residues. V lost 3 bases to trimming and J lost 4 bases; unmatched junction nucleotides: 8.

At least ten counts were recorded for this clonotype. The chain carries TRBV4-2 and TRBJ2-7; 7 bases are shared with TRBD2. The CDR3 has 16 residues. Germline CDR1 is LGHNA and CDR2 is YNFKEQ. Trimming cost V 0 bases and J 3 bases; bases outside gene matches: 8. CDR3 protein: CASSQEGLADSYEQYF. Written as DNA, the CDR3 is TGTGCCAGCAGCCAAGAAGGCCTAGCGGATAGCTACGAGCAGTACTTC.

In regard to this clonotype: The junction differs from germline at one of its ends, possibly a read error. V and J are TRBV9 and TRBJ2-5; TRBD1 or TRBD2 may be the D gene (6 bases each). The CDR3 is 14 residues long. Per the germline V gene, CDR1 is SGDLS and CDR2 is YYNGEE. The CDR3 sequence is CASSVRGEVESQYF. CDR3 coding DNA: TGTGCCAGCAGCGTAAGGGGGGAGGTGGAGAGCCAGTACTTC.

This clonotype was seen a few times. The CDR3 DNA follows: TGCAGTGCTGGCCGGGACAGGACCGTCTATGGCTACACCTTC. This sequence encodes CSAGRDRTVYGYTF. The rearrangement uses TRBV20-1 and TRBJ1-2; 8 nucleotides agree with TRBD1. V was pared by 5 bases and J by 4 bases, with 9 bases of the junction left unmatched. In germline, CDR1 is DFQATT, CDR2 SNEGSKA (reference sequence). There are 14 residues in the CDR3.

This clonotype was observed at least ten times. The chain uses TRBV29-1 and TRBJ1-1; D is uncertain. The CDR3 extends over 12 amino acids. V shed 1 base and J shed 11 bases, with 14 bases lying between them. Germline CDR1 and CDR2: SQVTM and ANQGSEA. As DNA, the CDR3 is TGCAGCGTTGAAGCGTTGGCCCGACCGGCTTTCTTT. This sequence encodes CSVEALARPAFF. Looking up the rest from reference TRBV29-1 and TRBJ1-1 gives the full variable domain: SAVISQKPSRDICQRGTSLTIQCQVDSQVTMMFWYRQQPGQSLTLIATANQGSEATYESGFVIDKFPISRPNLTFSTLTVSNMSPEDSSIYLCSVEALARPAFFGQGTRLTVV.

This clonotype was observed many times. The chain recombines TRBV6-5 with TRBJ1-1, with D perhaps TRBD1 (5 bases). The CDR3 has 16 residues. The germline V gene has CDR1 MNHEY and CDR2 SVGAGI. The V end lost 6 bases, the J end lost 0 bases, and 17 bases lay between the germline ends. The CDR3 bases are TGTGCCAGCAGCTCCAGACAGATTTTTATGAACACTGAAGCTTTCTTT. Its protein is CASSSRQIFMNTEAFF.

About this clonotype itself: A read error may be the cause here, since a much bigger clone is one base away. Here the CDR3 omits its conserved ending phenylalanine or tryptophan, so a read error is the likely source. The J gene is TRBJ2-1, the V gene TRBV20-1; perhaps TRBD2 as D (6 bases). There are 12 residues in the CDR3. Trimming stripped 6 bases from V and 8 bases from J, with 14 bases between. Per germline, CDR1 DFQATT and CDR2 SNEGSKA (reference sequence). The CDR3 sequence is CSAEGGTDEQFS. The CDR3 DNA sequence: TGCAGTGCCGAGGGAGGTACCGATGAGCAGTTCTCC.

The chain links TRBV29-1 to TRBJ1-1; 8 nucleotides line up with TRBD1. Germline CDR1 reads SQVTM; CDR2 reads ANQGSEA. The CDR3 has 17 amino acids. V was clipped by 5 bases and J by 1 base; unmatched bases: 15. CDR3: CSVPGQGGQYPNTEAFF. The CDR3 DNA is TGCAGCGTTCCCGGACAGGGCGGCCAATACCCGAACACTGAAGCTTTCTTT.

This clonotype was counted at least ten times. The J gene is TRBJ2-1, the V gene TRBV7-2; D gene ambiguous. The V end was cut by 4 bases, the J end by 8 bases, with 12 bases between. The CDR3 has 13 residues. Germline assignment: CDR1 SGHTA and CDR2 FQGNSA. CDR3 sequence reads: CASSSRIADEQFF. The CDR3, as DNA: TGTGCCAGCAGCTCTAGGATAGCAGATGAGCAGTTCTTC.

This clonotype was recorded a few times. CDR3 in amino acids: CASSQAISLTGNTYNEQFF. Here the CDR3 DNA reads TGTGCCAGCAGCCAAGCGATTTCATTAACAGGGAATACCTACAATGAGCAGTTCTTC. This chain connects TRBV4-2 to TRBJ2-1, with D tentatively TRBD1 (6 bases). V lost 1 base to trimming and J lost 2 bases, with 21 bases between them. This CDR3 region has 19 residues. Germline values: CDR1 LGHNA, CDR2 YNFKEQ.

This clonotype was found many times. This CDR3 reads CSVELSVGNIQYF. The CDR3 DNA follows: TGCAGCGTTGAATTATCCGTGGGAAACATTCAGTACTTC. The gene calls are TRBV29-1 and TRBJ2-4; D is uncertain. Germline-derived CDR1 and CDR2 are SQVTM and ANQGSEA. The CDR3 spans 13 residues. The V end was cut by 2 bases, the J end by 6 bases, with 11 bases between. Full variable domain (outside the CDR3, taken from reference TRBV29-1 and TRBJ2-4): SAVISQKPSRDICQRGTSLTIQCQVDSQVTMMFWYRQQPGQSLTLIATANQGSEATYESGFVIDKFPISRPNLTFSTLTVSNMSPEDSSIYLCSVELSVGNIQYFGAGTRLSVL.

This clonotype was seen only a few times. The CDR3 DNA reads TGTGCCAGCAGTGAAGCCGTTTTATATGGGGTTGCAGATACGCAGTATTTT. This gives the protein CASSEAVLYGVADTQYF. This chain joins TRBV2 and TRBJ2-3; no firm D call. The CDR3 is made up of 17 amino acids. Germline V gene lookup returns CDR1 SNHLY and CDR2 FYNNEI. Trimming removed 0 bases from V and 4 bases from J, with 17 bases in between.

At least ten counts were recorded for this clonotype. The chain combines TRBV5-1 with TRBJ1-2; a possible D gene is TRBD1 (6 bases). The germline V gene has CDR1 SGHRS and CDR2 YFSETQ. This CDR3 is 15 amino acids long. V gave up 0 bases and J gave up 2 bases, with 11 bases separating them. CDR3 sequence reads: CASSLGSGENYGYTF. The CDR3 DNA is TGCGCCAGCAGCTTGGGTTCAGGGGAGAACTATGGCTACACCTTC.

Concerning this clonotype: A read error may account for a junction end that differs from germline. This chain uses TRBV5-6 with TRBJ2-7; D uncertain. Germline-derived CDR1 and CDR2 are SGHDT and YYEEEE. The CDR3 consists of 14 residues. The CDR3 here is CASSFIISYYGQYF. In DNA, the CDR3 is TGTGCCAGCAGCTTTATAATCTCATACTACGGGCAGTACTTC.

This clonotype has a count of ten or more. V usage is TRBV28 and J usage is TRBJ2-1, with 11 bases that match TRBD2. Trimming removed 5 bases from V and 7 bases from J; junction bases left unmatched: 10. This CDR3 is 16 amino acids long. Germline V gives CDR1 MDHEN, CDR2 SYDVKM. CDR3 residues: CASSPPRLAGLNEQFF. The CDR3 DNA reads TGTGCCAGCAGTCCGCCCCGACTAGCGGGGCTTAATGAGCAGTTCTTC.

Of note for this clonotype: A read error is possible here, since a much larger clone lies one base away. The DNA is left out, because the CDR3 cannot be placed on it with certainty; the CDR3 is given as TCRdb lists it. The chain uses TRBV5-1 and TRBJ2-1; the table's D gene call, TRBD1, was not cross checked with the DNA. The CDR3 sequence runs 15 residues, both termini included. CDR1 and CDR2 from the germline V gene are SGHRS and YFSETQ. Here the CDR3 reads CASSWGQGARDEQSF.